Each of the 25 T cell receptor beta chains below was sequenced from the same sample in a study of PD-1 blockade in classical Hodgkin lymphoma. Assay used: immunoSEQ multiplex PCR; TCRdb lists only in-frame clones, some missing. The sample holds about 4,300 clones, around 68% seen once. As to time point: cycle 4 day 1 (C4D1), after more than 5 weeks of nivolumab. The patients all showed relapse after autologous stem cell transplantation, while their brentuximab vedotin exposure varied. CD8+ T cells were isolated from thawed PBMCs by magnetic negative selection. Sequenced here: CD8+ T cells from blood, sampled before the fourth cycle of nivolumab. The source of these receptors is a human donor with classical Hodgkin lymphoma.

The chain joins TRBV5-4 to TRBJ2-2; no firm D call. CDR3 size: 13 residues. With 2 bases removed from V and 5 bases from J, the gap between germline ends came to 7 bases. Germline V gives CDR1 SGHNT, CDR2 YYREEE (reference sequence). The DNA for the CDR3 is TGTGCCAGCAGCTTTCGGTATACCGGGGAGCTGTTTTTT. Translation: CASSFRYTGELFF.

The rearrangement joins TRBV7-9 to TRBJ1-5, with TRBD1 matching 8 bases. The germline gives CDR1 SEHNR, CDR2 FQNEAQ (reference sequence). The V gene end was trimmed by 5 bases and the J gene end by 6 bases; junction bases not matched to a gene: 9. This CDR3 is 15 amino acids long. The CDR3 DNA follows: TGTGCCAGCAGCAAGACAGGGGAGGAGGGTCAGCCCCAGCATTTT. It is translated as CASSKTGEEGQPQHF.

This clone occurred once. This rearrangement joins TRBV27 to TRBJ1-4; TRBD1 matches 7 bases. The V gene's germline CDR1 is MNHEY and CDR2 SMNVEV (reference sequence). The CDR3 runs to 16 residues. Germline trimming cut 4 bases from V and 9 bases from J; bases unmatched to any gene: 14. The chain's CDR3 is CASSSIPGSRGKKLFF. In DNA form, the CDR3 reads TGTGCCAGCAGTTCCATACCAGGGAGCAGGGGGAAAAAACTGTTTTTT. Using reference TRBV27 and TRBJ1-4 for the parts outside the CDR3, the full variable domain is EAQVTQNPRYLITVTGKKLTVTCSQNMNHEYMSWYRQDPGLGLRQIYYSMNVEVTDKGDVPEGYKVSRKEKRNFPLILESPSPNQTSLYFCASSSIPGSRGKKLFFGSGTQLSVL.

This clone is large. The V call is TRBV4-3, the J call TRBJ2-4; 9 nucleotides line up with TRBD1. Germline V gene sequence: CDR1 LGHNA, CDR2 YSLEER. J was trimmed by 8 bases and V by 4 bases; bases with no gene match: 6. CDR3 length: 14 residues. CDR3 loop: CASSLEYRGHIQYF. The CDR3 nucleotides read TGCGCCAGCAGCCTCGAATACAGGGGGCACATTCAGTACTTC.

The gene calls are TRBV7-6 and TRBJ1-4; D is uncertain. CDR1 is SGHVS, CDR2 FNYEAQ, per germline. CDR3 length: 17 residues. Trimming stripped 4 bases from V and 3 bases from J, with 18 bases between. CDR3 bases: TGTGCCAGCAGCTCTATACACCCCGGGATCTCTAATGAAAAACTGTTTTTT. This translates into CASSSIHPGISNEKLFF. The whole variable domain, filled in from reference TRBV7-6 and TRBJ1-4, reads GAGVSQSPRYKVTKRGQDVALRCDPISGHVSLYWYRQALGQGPEFLTYFNYEAQQDKSGLPNDRFSAERPEGSISTLTIQRTEQRDSAMYRCASSSIHPGISNEKLFFGSGTQLSVL.

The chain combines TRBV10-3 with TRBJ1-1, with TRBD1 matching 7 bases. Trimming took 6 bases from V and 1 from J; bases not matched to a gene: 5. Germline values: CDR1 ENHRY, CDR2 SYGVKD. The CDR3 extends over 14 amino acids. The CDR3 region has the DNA TGTGCCATCAGGGGGACAGAGCGGAACACTGAAGCTTTCTTT. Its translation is CAIRGTERNTEAFF.

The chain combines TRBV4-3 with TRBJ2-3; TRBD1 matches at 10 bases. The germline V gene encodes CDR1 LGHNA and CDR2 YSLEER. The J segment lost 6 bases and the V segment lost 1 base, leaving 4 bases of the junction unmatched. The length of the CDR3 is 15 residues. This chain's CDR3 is CASSQGGTGADTQYF. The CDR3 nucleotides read TGCGCCAGCAGCCAAGGTGGGACAGGGGCTGATACGCAGTATTTT.

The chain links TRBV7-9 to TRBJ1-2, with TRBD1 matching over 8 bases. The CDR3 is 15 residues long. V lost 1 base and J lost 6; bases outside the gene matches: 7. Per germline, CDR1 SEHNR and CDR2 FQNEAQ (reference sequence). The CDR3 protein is CASSLGQGIKDGYTF. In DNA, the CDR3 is TGTGCCAGCAGCTTAGGACAGGGGATCAAAGATGGCTACACCTTC.

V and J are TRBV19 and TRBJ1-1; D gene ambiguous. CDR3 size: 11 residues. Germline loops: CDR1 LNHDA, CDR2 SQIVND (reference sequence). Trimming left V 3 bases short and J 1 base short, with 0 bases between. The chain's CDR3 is CASSMNTEAFF. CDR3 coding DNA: TGTGCCAGTAGTATGAACACTGAAGCTTTCTTT.

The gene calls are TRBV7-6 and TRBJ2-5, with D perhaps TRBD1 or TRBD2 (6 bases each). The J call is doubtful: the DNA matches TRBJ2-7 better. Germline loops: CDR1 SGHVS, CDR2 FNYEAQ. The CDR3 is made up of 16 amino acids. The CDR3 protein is CASSLAGGPEAYEQYF. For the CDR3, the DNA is TGTGCCAGCAGCTTAGCTGGGGGGCCCGAGGCCTACGAGCAGTACTTC.

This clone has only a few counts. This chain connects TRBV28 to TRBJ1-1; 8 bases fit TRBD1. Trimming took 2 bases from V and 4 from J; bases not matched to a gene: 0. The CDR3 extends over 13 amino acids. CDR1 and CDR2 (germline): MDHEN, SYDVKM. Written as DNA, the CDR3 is TGTGCCAGCAGTTTAACAGGGGGCACTGAAGCTTTCTTT. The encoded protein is CASSLTGGTEAFF.

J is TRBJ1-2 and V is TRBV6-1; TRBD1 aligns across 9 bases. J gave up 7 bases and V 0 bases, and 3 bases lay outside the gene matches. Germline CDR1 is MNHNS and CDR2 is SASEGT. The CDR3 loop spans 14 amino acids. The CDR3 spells CASSEARDRAGYTF. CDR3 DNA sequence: TGTGCCAGCAGTGAAGCGAGGGACAGGGCTGGCTACACCTTC.

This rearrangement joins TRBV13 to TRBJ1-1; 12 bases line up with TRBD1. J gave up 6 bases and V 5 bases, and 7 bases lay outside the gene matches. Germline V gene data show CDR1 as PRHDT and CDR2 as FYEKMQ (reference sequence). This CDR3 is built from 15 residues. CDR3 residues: CASSPKGQGAAEAFF. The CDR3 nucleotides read TGTGCCAGCAGCCCAAAGGGACAGGGGGCGGCTGAAGCTTTCTTT.

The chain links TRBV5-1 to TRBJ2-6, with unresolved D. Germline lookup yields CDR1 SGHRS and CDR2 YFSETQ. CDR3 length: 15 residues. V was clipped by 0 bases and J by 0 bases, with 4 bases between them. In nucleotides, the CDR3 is TGCGCCAGCAGCTTGGAGATCTCTGGGGCCAACGTCCTGACTTTC. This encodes CASSLEISGANVLTF.

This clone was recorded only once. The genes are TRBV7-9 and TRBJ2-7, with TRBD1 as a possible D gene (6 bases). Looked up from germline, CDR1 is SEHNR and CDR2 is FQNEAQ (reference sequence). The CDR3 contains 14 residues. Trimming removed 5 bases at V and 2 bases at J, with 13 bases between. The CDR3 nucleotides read TGTGCCAGCAGCATGACAGGTGGGGCCTACGAGCAGTACTTC. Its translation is CASSMTGGAYEQYF.

CDR3 nucleotides: TGCGCCAGCAGCCTCCGGACAGGGGGTACCTACGAGCAGTACTTC. Translation gives CASSLRTGGTYEQYF. This rearrangement joins TRBV4-3 to TRBJ2-7, with TRBD1 identical over 10 bases. This CDR3 is 15 amino acids long. Germline lookup yields CDR1 LGHNA and CDR2 YSLEER. Germline trimming cut 4 bases from V and 2 bases from J; bases unmatched to any gene: 5.

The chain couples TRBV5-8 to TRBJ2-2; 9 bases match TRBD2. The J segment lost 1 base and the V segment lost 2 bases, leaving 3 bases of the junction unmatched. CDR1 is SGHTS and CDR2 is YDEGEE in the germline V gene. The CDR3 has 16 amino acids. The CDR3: CASSFLSGGNTGELFF. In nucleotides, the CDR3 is TGTGCCAGCAGCTTCCTTAGCGGGGGGAACACCGGGGAGCTGTTTTTT.

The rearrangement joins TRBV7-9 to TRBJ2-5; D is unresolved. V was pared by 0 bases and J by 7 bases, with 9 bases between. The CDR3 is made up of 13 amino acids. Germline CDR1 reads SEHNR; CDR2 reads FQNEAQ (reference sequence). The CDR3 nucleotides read TGTGCCAGCAGCTTAGCCGGCGAATGGACCCAGTACTTC. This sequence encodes CASSLAGEWTQYF.

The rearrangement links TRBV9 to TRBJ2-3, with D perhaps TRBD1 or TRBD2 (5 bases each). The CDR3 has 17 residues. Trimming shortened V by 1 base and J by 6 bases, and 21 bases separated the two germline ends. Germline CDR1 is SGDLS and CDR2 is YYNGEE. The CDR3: CASSVRDPGPGGDTQYF. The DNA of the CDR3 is TGTGCCAGCAGCGTAAGGGACCCGGGACCCGGCGGGGATACGCAGTATTTT.

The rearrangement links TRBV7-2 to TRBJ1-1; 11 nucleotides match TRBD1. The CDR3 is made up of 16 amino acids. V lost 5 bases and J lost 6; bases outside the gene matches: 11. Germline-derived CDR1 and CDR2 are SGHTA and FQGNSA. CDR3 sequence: CASSKTYRDRGAEAFF. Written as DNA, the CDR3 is TGTGCCAGCAGCAAAACCTATCGGGACAGGGGGGCTGAAGCTTTCTTT.

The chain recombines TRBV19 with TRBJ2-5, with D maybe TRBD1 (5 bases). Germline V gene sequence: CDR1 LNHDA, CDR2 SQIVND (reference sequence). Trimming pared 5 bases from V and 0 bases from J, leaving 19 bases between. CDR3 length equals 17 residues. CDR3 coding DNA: TGTGCCAGTAGTCCCCAGGGCCAACATTCGTACCAAGAGACCCAGTACTTC. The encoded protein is CASSPQGQHSYQETQYF.

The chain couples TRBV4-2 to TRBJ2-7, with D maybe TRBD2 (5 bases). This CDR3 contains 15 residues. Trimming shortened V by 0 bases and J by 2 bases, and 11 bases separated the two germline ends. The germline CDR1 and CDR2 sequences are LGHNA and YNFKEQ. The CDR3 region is CASSQEDFTPYEQYF. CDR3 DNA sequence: TGTGCCAGCAGCCAAGAGGACTTTACTCCCTACGAGCAGTACTTC.

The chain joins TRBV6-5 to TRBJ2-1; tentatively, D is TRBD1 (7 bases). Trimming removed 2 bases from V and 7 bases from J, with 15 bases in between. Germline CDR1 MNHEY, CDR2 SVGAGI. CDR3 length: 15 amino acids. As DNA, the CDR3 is TGTGCCAGCAGTTACGCCTCACAGGGGACTAATGAGCAGTTCTTC. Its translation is CASSYASQGTNEQFF.

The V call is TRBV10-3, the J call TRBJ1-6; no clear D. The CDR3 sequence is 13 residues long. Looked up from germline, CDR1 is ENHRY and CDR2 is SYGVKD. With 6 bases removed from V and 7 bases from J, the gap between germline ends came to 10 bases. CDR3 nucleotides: TGTGCCATCAGCGGACGGGAAAATTCACCCCTCCACTTT. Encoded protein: CAISGRENSPLHF.

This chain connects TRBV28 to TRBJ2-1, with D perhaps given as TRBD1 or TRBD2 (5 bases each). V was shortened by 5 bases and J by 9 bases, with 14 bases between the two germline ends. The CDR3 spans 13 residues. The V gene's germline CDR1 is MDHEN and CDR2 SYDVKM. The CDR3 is CASSNYGGTEQFF. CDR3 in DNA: TGTGCCAGCAGTAATTATGGGGGTACTGAGCAGTTCTTC. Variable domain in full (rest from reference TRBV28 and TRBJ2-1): DVKVTQSSRYLVKRTGEKVFLECVQDMDHENMFWYRQDPGLGLRLIYFSYDVKMKEKGDIPEGYSVSREKKERFSLILESASTNQTSMYLCASSNYGGTEQFFGPGTRLTVL.